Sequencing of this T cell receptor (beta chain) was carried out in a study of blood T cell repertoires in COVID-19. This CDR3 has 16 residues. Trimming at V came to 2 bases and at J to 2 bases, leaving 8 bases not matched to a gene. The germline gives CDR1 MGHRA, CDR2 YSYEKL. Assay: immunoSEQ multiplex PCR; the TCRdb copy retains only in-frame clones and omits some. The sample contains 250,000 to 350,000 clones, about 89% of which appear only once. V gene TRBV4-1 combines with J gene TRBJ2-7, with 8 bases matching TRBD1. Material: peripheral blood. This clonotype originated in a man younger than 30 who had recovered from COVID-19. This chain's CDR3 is CASSQLGTGAPYEQYF. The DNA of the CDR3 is TGCGCCAGCAGCCAACTCGGGACAGGAGCGCCCTACGAGCAGTACTTC.